Following are 18 T cell receptor beta chains from one sample sequenced in a study of cytomegalovirus exposure and HLA in healthy donors. PCR used 60 Vbeta primers and 13 Jbeta primers. Assay used: immunoSEQ multiplex PCR; TCRdb lists only in-frame clones, some missing. Here the sample spans around 150,000 clones, about two thirds being singletons. Material for sequencing was PBMCs. The receptors were sampled from a woman younger than 45 in good health and CMV-seronegative.

The chain carries TRBV9 and TRBJ1-2; D is uncertain. V lost 0 bases and J lost 4, with 10 bases in between. Germline V CDR1 and CDR2: SGDLS, YYNGEE. The CDR3 is made up of 14 amino acids. In DNA form, the CDR3 reads TGTGCCAGCAGCGTAGCGGGAGGGATCTATGGCTACACCTTC. Its protein product is CASSVAGGIYGYTF.

The gene calls are TRBV11-2 and TRBJ1-1; D unclear. The CDR3 loop spans 12 amino acids. V lost 5 bases and J lost 7, with 11 bases in between. Germline assignment: CDR1 SGHAT and CDR2 FQNNGV. The CDR3 loop reads CASSKLELEAFF. The CDR3 DNA reads TGTGCCAGCAGCAAGTTGGAGCTTGAAGCTTTCTTT.

This sequence joins TRBV6-4 and TRBJ2-1; 11 bases map to TRBD2. The CDR3 runs to 13 residues. Germline loops: CDR1 MRHNA, CDR2 SNTAGT. The V and J ends lost 9 bases and 4 bases, in that order; junction bases with no gene match: 2. CDR3 residues: CASSGGEYNEQFF. In DNA form, the CDR3 reads TGTGCCAGTAGCGGGGGGGAGTACAATGAGCAGTTCTTC.

This chain connects TRBV6-1 to TRBJ2-3; D may be TRBD1 (6 bases). Per the germline V gene, CDR1 is MNHNS and CDR2 is SASEGT. The length of the CDR3 is 13 residues. The V end lost 6 bases, the J end lost 6 bases, and 13 bases lay between the germline ends. The CDR3 region has the DNA TGTGCCAGCAGAGGGGACACCTCGGATACGCAGTATTTT. Encoded protein: CASRGDTSDTQYF.

V and J are TRBV7-2 and TRBJ2-5; D not certain. V gave up 2 bases and J gave up 1 base, with 8 bases separating them. Germline CDR1 reads SGHTA; CDR2 reads FQGNSA. CDR3 length: 14 residues. CDR3 in amino acids: CASSLMAGQETQYF. The CDR3, as DNA: TGTGCCAGCAGCTTAATGGCTGGCCAAGAGACCCAGTACTTC.

The chain joins TRBV5-1 to TRBJ2-3, with 7 positions matching TRBD1. The V segment lost 5 bases and the J segment 4 bases; nucleotides outside the gene matches: 7. CDR1 and CDR2 (germline): SGHRS, YFSETQ. CDR3 length: 14 amino acids. CDR3 nucleotides: TGCGCCAGCAGTCCCGCGACAGGGTCAGATACGCAGTATTTT. Its protein is CASSPATGSDTQYF.

This rearrangement joins TRBV9 to TRBJ2-7, with TRBD2 as a possible D gene (6 bases). This CDR3 is built from 14 residues. Trimming left V 4 bases short and J 4 bases short, with 15 bases between. Germline lookup yields CDR1 SGDLS and CDR2 YYNGEE. The CDR3 sequence: CASSPVSGDYEQYF. The CDR3 coding sequence is TGTGCCAGCAGCCCTGTTTCGGGGGATTACGAGCAGTACTTC.

This chain connects TRBV29-1 to TRBJ2-5, with TRBD2 matching over 7 bases. The V segment lost 4 bases and the J segment 3 bases; nucleotides outside the gene matches: 8. Germline V lookup: CDR1 SQVTM, CDR2 ANQGSEA. The length of the CDR3 is 14 residues. The CDR3 loop is CSVAGGDFEETQYF. The CDR3 DNA is TGCAGCGTTGCTGGGGGGGACTTCGAAGAGACCCAGTACTTC.

This clone has a single count. This chain connects TRBV19 to TRBJ2-3, with D tentatively TRBD1 (5 bases). V lost 6 bases, J lost 2 bases, and 15 bases lay in between. This CDR3 contains 15 residues. The germline V gene has CDR1 LNHDA and CDR2 SQIVND (reference sequence). The chain's CDR3 is CASRETGAPTDTQYF. The CDR3 DNA is TGTGCCAGTAGAGAAACAGGAGCTCCCACAGATACGCAGTATTTT.

The chain has TRBV29-1 and TRBJ2-5, with TRBD2 identical over 16 bases. Per the germline V gene, CDR1 is SQVTM and CDR2 is ANQGSEA. The CDR3 extends over 17 amino acids. Losses at the gene ends were 6 bases for V and 5 bases for J; bases not matched to a gene: 12. CDR3 in DNA: TGCAGCGTGTCCGGGACTAGCGGGAGGGCTTCGATCGAGACCCAGTACTTC. It codes for CSVSGTSGRASIETQYF.

As for this clone: Sequence at one end of the junction differs from germline and may be a read error. CDR3 amino acids: CASRLGSSGRAYEQFF. The CDR3 nucleotides are TGTGCCAGCAGATTGGGGTCTAGCGGGAGGGCCTATGAGCAGTTCTTC. The chain uses TRBV5-4 and TRBJ2-1; 12 bases match TRBD2. This CDR3 spans 16 amino acids. CDR1 is SGHNT, CDR2 YYREEE, per germline (reference sequence).

The chain links TRBV4-3 to TRBJ1-2, with TRBD1 matching 7 bases. J was trimmed by 5 bases and V by 1 base; bases with no gene match: 7. Per germline, CDR1 LGHNA and CDR2 YSLEER. The CDR3 extends over 15 amino acids. CDR3 nucleotide sequence: TGCGCCAGCAGCCAAGGGTGGGACAGTCTATATGGCTACACCTTC. This translates into CASSQGWDSLYGYTF.

V and J are TRBV19 and TRBJ1-1; D is unclear. The germline gives CDR1 LNHDA, CDR2 SQIVND (reference sequence). CDR3 length: 11 amino acids. V was cut by 6 bases and J by 3 bases, with 5 bases left in between. CDR3 sequence reads: CASRAYTEAFF. The CDR3 coding sequence is TGTGCCAGTAGAGCGTACACTGAAGCTTTCTTT.

Points on this clone: The junction does not match germline at one end; this may be a read error. The J gene is TRBJ1-2, the V gene TRBV6-1, with D tentatively TRBD1 (5 bases). CDR1 is MNHNS, CDR2 SASEGT, per germline. This CDR3 comprises 13 residues. In DNA form, the CDR3 reads TGTGCCAGCAGAGAAGGGGCGTCGTATGGCTACACCTTC. Translating gives CASREGASYGYTF.

The genes are TRBV23-1 and TRBJ2-2, with a possible D match to TRBD1 (5 bases). TRBV23-1 is classed as an ORF, of uncertain function. Trimming took 7 bases from V and 3 from J, leaving 18 bases between them. The CDR3 sequence is 16 residues long. For the CDR3, the DNA is TGCGCCAGCACCATTTGGGGCCGGAAGGACACCGGGGAGCTGTTTTTT. Translation gives CASTIWGRKDTGELFF.

On this clone itself: The same CDR3 also results from other DNA sequences found in this sample. The V call is TRBV5-4, the J call TRBJ2-5, with 10 bases aligning to TRBD1. The CDR3 is 15 residues long. With 4 bases clipped from V and 5 bases from J, the junction kept 8 bases outside the gene matches. Germline CDR1 and CDR2: SGHNT and YYREEE (reference sequence). DNA of the CDR3: TGTGCCAGCAGCGGCCCGGGACAGGGGTCGGAGACCCAGTACTTC. Translation: CASSGPGQGSETQYF.

This clone was observed a handful of times. The gene calls are TRBV19 and TRBJ1-6; no clear D gene. Germline lookup yields CDR1 LNHDA and CDR2 SQIVND (reference sequence). CDR3 length: 16 amino acids. The germline V and J ends were trimmed by 5 bases and 0 bases, with 11 bases remaining between them. In DNA, the CDR3 is TGTGCCAGTAGTTTGTCGGGGAGCTCCTATAATTCACCCCTCCACTTT. Translation gives CASSLSGSSYNSPLHF.

The chain carries TRBV12-5 and TRBJ1-4, with D unresolved. Trimming left V 2 bases short and J 8 bases short, with 6 bases between. This CDR3 has 12 residues. Germline V gives CDR1 LGHNT, CDR2 FRNRAP. CDR3 DNA: TGTGCTAGTGGTTTGTTCGGGGAAAAACTGTTTTTT. Translation: CASGLFGEKLFF. The full variable domain, its missing parts supplied by reference TRBV12-5 and TRBJ1-4, is DARVTQTPRHKVTEMGQEVTMRCQPILGHNTVFWYRQTMMQGLELLAYFRNRAPLDDSGMPKDRFSAEMPDATLATLKIQPSEPRDSAVYFCASGLFGEKLFFGSGTQLSVL.